This T cell receptor (beta chain) was retrieved from a study of cytotoxic CD8 clonotypes in ibrutinib-treated CLL. Only in-frame clones appear in the TCRdb table, and some are missing; sequencing was by immunoSEQ multiplex PCR. The data show about 200,000 clones, 79% seen once. Findings of the study overall: A rise in clonality was seen at ibrutinib response, and a fall back toward baseline was seen at progression.

In regard to this clone: Its antigen is still unknown.

This TCR was sampled from a human donor with chronic lymphocytic leukemia. The sequencing here drew on PBMCs, taken after 12 months of ibrutinib treatment.

In nucleotides, the CDR3 is TGTGCCAGCAGTCCCTGGGGGCGGGGGGTGTTCGGGGAGCTGTTTTTT. This encodes CASSPWGRGVFGELFF. The V call is TRBV27, the J call TRBJ2-2; TRBD2 aligns across 8 bases. Per the germline V gene, CDR1 is MNHEY and CDR2 is SMNVEV (reference sequence). The CDR3 is 16 amino acids. The J segment lost 7 bases and the V segment lost 5 bases, leaving 12 bases of the junction unmatched.